Below, 18 T cell receptor beta chains from the same sample are listed, as sequenced in a study of CDR3 diversity in severe acne (dated by TCRdb to the late 2010s). The method was PCR. The sequencing machine was an Illumina HiSeq 2000. The public reads were run again by TCRdb, first through fastp at Q25 and then through MiXCR, and only productive beta chains were kept. Rows with one shared CDR3 protein collapse into an entry with the most common genes and DNA. This sample lists about 90,000 distinct CDR3 sequences; about 50% were detected once. Together, the top ten hold about 9.4% of the sample. Source material: blood. The receptors shown here come from a male donor in good health, serving as a control.

This clonotype was recorded at least ten times. CDR3 bases: TGTGCCAGCAGTCTACAGGGGCCCCAAGGGGCTTTCTTT. Encoded protein: CASSLQGPQGAFF. The chain is built from TRBV25-1 and TRBJ1-1; 7 nucleotides agree with TRBD1. The germline V gene has CDR1 MGHDK and CDR2 SYGVNS. V was pared by 5 bases and J by 11 bases, with 11 bases of the junction left unmatched. This CDR3 is 13 amino acids long.

This clonotype was seen many times. The chain links TRBV5-4 to TRBJ2-5, with a tentative D call TRBD1 (6 bases). The V end was cut by 4 bases, the J end by 5 bases, with 18 bases between. The CDR3 runs 15 residues. Germline V gene sequence: CDR1 SGHNT, CDR2 YYREEE (reference sequence). The CDR3 sequence is CASSPARGGRETQYF. CDR3 sequence (DNA): TGTGCCAGCAGCCCGGCTAGAGGGGGAAGGGAGACCCAGTACTTC.

This clonotype occurred a few times. V and J are TRBV9 and TRBJ2-3; D not certain. Trimming shortened V by 2 bases and J by 2 bases, and 12 bases separated the two germline ends. The CDR3 is 15 residues long. Looked up from germline, CDR1 is SGDLS and CDR2 is YYNGEE. The CDR3 here is CASSVYDTYTDTQYF. The DNA for the CDR3 is TGTGCCAGCAGCGTGTATGACACCTACACAGATACGCAGTATTTT. The full variable domain, with the rest looked up from reference TRBV9 and TRBJ2-3, is DSGVTQTPKHLITATGQRVTLRCSPRSGDLSVYWYQQSLDQGLQFLIQYYNGEERAKGNILERFSAQQFPDLHSELNLSSLELGDSALYFCASSVYDTYTDTQYFGPGTRLTVL.

The chain recombines TRBV12-3 or TRBV12-4 with TRBJ2-7, with 7 bases identical to TRBD2. The CDR3 is 12 amino acids. V was clipped by 6 bases and J by 5 bases; unmatched bases: 4. The CDR3 sequence: CASSQGGDEQYF. In DNA form, the CDR3 reads TGTGCCAGCAGCCAGGGAGGGGACGAGCAGTACTTC.

The gene calls are TRBV20-1 and TRBJ1-1, with D uncertain. Per germline, CDR1 DFQATT and CDR2 SNEGSKA (reference sequence). The CDR3 is 14 residues long. Deletions cut 6 bases from V and 1 base from J, with 15 bases between. In DNA form, the CDR3 reads TGCAGTGCCAGCAGTTGGGTGGGGAACACTGAAGCTTTCTTT. This gives the protein CSASSWVGNTEAFF.

This clonotype was recorded at least ten times. J is TRBJ2-5 and V is TRBV6-5; D possibly corresponds to TRBD1 (5 bases). The CDR3 consists of 13 residues. Germline V gene lookup returns CDR1 MNHEY and CDR2 SVGAGI. Trimming removed 6 bases at V and 4 bases at J, with 12 bases between. CDR3 in amino acids: CASSHRNPETQYF. In nucleotides, the CDR3 is TGTGCCAGCAGCCACAGGAACCCAGAGACCCAGTACTTC.

As for this clonotype: A read error may account for a junction end that differs from germline. This chain links TRBV27 with TRBJ1-4, with D possibly TRBD1 on 6 matching bases. CDR3 size: 11 residues. Germline loops: CDR1 MNHEY, CDR2 SMNVEV (reference sequence). CDR3 coding DNA: TGTGCCAGCAGTTTAGTTTCAGGGGAGGTTTTT. This translates into CASSLVSGEVF.

The rearrangement uses TRBV9 and TRBJ2-2; D may be TRBD1 or TRBD2 (6 bases each). The CDR3 consists of 16 residues. Germline CDR1 reads SGDLS; CDR2 reads YYNGEE. V dropped 4 bases and J dropped 1 base, with 14 bases sitting between them. The CDR3 coding sequence is TGTGCCAGCAGCTCCCCCGGGGGACAGAACACCGGGGAGCTGTTTTTT. Translation: CASSSPGGQNTGELFF. The complete variable domain, with remaining parts taken from reference TRBV9 and TRBJ2-2, reads DSGVTQTPKHLITATGQRVTLRCSPRSGDLSVYWYQQSLDQGLQFLIQYYNGEERAKGNILERFSAQQFPDLHSELNLSSLELGDSALYFCASSSPGGQNTGELFFGEGSRLTVL.

This sequence joins TRBV6-5 and TRBJ1-5; no definite D call. The CDR3 is made up of 16 amino acids. V was pared by 4 bases and J by 2 bases, with 15 bases between. The germline V gene encodes CDR1 MNHEY and CDR2 SVGAGI. CDR3 nucleotide sequence: TGTGCCAGCAGTTCCCCGCGGGGTGGTGGCAATCAGCCCCAGCATTTT. Protein: CASSSPRGGGNQPQHF.

This clonotype showed up many times. The genes are TRBV6-5 and TRBJ1-4, with D tentatively TRBD1 (6 bases). CDR1 is MNHEY and CDR2 is SVGAGI in the germline V gene. V dropped 2 bases and J dropped 0 bases, with 10 bases sitting between them. The CDR3 has 16 amino acids. DNA of the CDR3: TGTGCCAGCAGTTACGCACAGGGCGCAACTAATGAAAAACTGTTTTTT. Amino acid sequence: CASSYAQGATNEKLFF.

This clonotype was seen more than once but under ten times. The rearrangement joins TRBV13 to TRBJ2-1; TRBD2 agrees at 12 bases. This CDR3 has 18 amino acids. Trimming at V came to 4 bases and at J to 0 bases, leaving 7 bases not matched to a gene. Germline lookup yields CDR1 PRHDT and CDR2 FYEKMQ (reference sequence). CDR3 DNA sequence: TGTGCCAGCAGCTCCCGGACTAGCGGGGAGAGCTCCTACAATGAGCAGTTCTTC. Residues: CASSSRTSGESSYNEQFF.

Note on this clonotype: One junction end disagrees with the germline gene, perhaps due to a read error. The rearrangement uses TRBV18 and TRBJ1-2, with TRBD1 as a possible D gene (6 bases). The CDR3 totals 15 residues. The V gene's germline CDR1 is KGHSH and CDR2 LQKENI. The DNA of the CDR3 is TGTGCCAGCACACCAGGTGCAGGGGTAGGAGCCGGCTACACCTTC. It yields the protein CASTPGAGVGAGYTF. Looking up the rest from reference TRBV18 and TRBJ1-2 gives the full variable domain: NAGVMQNPRHLVRRRGQEARLRCSPMKGHSHVYWYRQLPEEGLKFMVYLQKENIIDESGMPKERFSAEFPKEGPSILRIQQVVRGDSAAYFCASTPGAGVGAGYTFGSGTRLTVV.

This clonotype was counted only a few times. The chain couples TRBV20-1 to TRBJ2-2; D unresolved. Germline V lookup: CDR1 DFQATT, CDR2 SNEGSKA (reference sequence). V lost 0 bases to trimming and J lost 7 bases, with 12 bases between them. This CDR3 spans 14 amino acids. The CDR3, as DNA: TGCAGTGCTAGAGATGAGGTGTCTGTCGGGGAGCTGTTTTTT. It specifies CSARDEVSVGELFF.

The V and J genes are TRBV30 and TRBJ1-1; 8 nucleotides line up with TRBD1. The CDR3 runs to 16 residues. Unmatched junction bases numbered 13, after V lost 2 bases and J lost 5 bases. The V gene's germline CDR1 is GTSNPN and CDR2 SVGIG (reference sequence). The CDR3 loop is CAWSHYRRGRSTEAFF. The CDR3 DNA reads TGTGCCTGGAGTCATTACCGCAGGGGGCGAAGTACTGAAGCTTTCTTT.

The J gene is TRBJ2-3, the V gene TRBV25-1; 7 nucleotides line up with TRBD1. The CDR3 is 16 residues long. V dropped 1 base and J dropped 0; count of bases not matched to a gene: 4. The germline CDR1 and CDR2 sequences are MGHDK and SYGVNS. CDR3: CASSESPTGSTDTQYF. CDR3 DNA: TGTGCCAGCAGTGAATCTCCGACAGGGAGCACAGATACGCAGTATTTT. Looking up the rest from reference TRBV25-1 and TRBJ2-3 gives the full variable domain: EADIYQTPRYLVIGTGKKITLECSQTMGHDKMYWYQQDPGMELHLIHYSYGVNSTEKGDLSSESTVSRIRTEHFPLTLESARPSHTSQYLCASSESPTGSTDTQYFGPGTRLTVL.

This clonotype turned up a few times. The J gene is TRBJ2-2, the V gene TRBV20-1, with a possible D match to TRBD1 (5 bases). With 0 bases removed from V and 4 bases from J, the gap between germline ends came to 6 bases. The length of the CDR3 is 13 residues. Germline V lookup: CDR1 DFQATT, CDR2 SNEGSKA (reference sequence). The CDR3 DNA is TGCAGTGCTAGAGATCAGGGCACCGGGGAGCTGTTTTTT. It yields the protein CSARDQGTGELFF.

This clonotype has only a few counts. The chain uses TRBV27 and TRBJ1-3; D remains unclear. CDR3 size: 11 residues. Germline V lookup: CDR1 MNHEY, CDR2 SMNVEV (reference sequence). The germline V and J ends were trimmed by 6 bases and 16 bases, with 16 bases remaining between them. The CDR3 sequence: CASRQHGSWYF. CDR3 sequence (DNA): TGTGCCAGCAGGCAACATGGCTCGTGGTATTTT.

This clonotype was picked up a small number of times. This chain uses TRBV9 with TRBJ1-5, with D possibly being TRBD1 (5 bases). The germline V and J ends were trimmed by 5 bases and 7 bases, with 16 bases remaining between them. The CDR3 extends over 14 amino acids. Per the germline V gene, CDR1 is SGDLS and CDR2 is YYNGEE. For the CDR3, the DNA is TGTGCCAGCAGTTTAGTTGGGGGGGGACAGCCCCAGCATTTT. Translation gives CASSLVGGGQPQHF.